This TCR beta chain was retrieved from a study of T cell responses to AZD1222 COVID-19 vaccine. Sequenced by immunoSEQ multiplex PCR; TCRdb stores in-frame clones only, minus some. The sample has fewer than 150,000 clones, approximately 95% seen once; the top ten hold approximately 6.5%. Germline CDR1 is MNHEY and CDR2 is SVGAGI. The CDR3 covers 13 residues. V gave up 5 bases and J gave up 8 bases, with 13 bases separating them. Findings and limits, study-wide: Donors in the cohort were predominantly white British and more often female, and clonal diversity was possibly underestimated. The reported proportion of spike-specific TCRs targeting unmutated variant regions was nearly half.

Notes on this clone: No antigen is known for it.

The V gene is TRBV6-5, the J gene TRBJ2-1, with D maybe TRBD2 (6 bases). The TCR was taken from an adult who received the AZD1222 COVID-19 vaccine. Sequencing used peripheral blood, obtained 28 days after the second AZD1222 dose. As DNA, the CDR3 is TGTGCCAGCAGTCCCAGGGAGGTCCATGAGCAGTTCTTC. Residues: CASSPREVHEQFF.